A single T cell receptor (beta chain) is shown here with its context. It was with a sample-barcoded 5' primer and a J-beta primer mix that a second PCR of about 7 to 12 cycles was run. MiXCR was run by TCRdb on the 5' RACE reads, yielding one entry per CDR3 protein. The repertoire consists of approximately 810,000 distinct CDR3 sequences, with about 36% occurring once and the leading ten covering approximately 13%. Drawing of peripheral blood yielded about 9.8 milliliters from each donor. Germline V gene sequence: CDR1 MNHEY, CDR2 SVGAGI. J was trimmed by 6 bases and V by 6 bases; bases with no gene match: 2. This CDR3 spans 13 amino acids. These data originate in a study of blood T cells in healthy people across ages.

This TCR was recovered from a man aged 18 to 29 in good health. The chain uses TRBV6-5 and TRBJ2-2, with TRBD1 identical over 9 bases. Sequencing was done on a sample of blood. The CDR3 loop is CASRQGASGELFF. The CDR3 DNA sequence: TGTGCCAGCAGACAGGGGGCTTCCGGGGAGCTGTTTTTT.